One and the same sample provided the 18 T cell receptor beta chains below, sequenced in a study of Ad26.COV2.S vaccination and SARS-CoV-2 variants. Documented treatment: some 19 received Ad26.COV2.S at low or high dose, single or two shots; roughly 5 received placebo; per-sample allocation not given. Sampling was done on day 63 after the first vaccine or placebo injection. Produced via immunoSEQ multiplex PCR; TCRdb's table is partial and in-frame only. The table shows fewer than 400,000 clones, with about 88% occurring only once. Source: peripheral blood, taken in a trial of Ad26.COV2.S vaccine versus placebo. These receptors all stem from a person aged 18-65 years who received the Ad26.COV2.S COVID-19 vaccine or a placebo.

This clone was seen only once. The gene calls are TRBV2 and TRBJ1-1, with D unresolved. Trimming left V 9 bases short and J 0 bases short, with 11 bases between. Per germline, CDR1 SNHLY and CDR2 FYNNEI. CDR3 length: 13 residues. CDR3: CARGPVMNTEAFF. Written as DNA, the CDR3 is TGTGCCAGAGGGCCCGTTATGAACACTGAAGCTTTCTTT.

The rearrangement links TRBV4-1 to TRBJ1-4; D may be TRBD1 (5 bases). Germline V gene sequence: CDR1 MGHRA, CDR2 YSYEKL. The CDR3 consists of 15 residues. Trimming removed 0 bases from V and 7 bases from J, with 12 bases in between. CDR3 DNA: TGCGCCAGCAGCCAAGAACTGGGGACGGGTGAAAAACTGTTTTTT. Amino acid sequence: CASSQELGTGEKLFF.

This chain joins TRBV9 and TRBJ1-1; 7 nucleotides line up with TRBD1. The trim removed 0 bases at V and 3 bases at J, leaving 5 bases unmatched. The CDR3 has 15 amino acids. In germline, CDR1 is SGDLS, CDR2 YYNGEE. The CDR3 protein is CASSVDFQGDTEAFF. The CDR3 DNA is TGTGCCAGCAGCGTAGACTTCCAGGGGGACACTGAAGCTTTCTTT.

CDR3 sequence (DNA): TGTGCCAGCAGTTTAGTGAGGATAAACACCATATATTTT. It translates to CASSLVRINTIYF. This sequence joins TRBV12-3 or TRBV12-4 and TRBJ1-3; D gene unclear. The V end lost 1 base, the J end lost 6 bases, and 7 bases lay between the germline ends. There are 13 residues in the CDR3.

The chain couples TRBV6-5 to TRBJ1-2; no reliable D call. Trimming took off 8 bases at V and 4 bases at J, with 11 bases between the two ends. Germline-derived CDR1 and CDR2 are MNHEY and SVGAGI. CDR3 length: 12 amino acids. CDR3 protein: CASSDGVYGYTF. CDR3 sequence (DNA): TGTGCCAGCTCCGACGGAGTCTATGGCTACACCTTC.

V gene TRBV3-1 (or the pseudogene TRBV3-2) combines with J gene TRBJ1-6; D gene uncertain. CDR1 and CDR2 (germline): LGHDT, YNNKEL (reference sequence). V lost 4 bases to trimming and J lost 9 bases, with 10 bases between them. This CDR3 contains 13 residues. The CDR3 nucleotides read TGTGCCAGCAGCCTACGCACGGTTTCACCCCTCCACTTT. It encodes CASSLRTVSPLHF.

The V gene is TRBV19, the J gene TRBJ2-4; maybe TRBD2 (6 bases). With 1 base removed from V and 0 bases from J, the gap between germline ends came to 10 bases. Per the germline V gene, CDR1 is LNHDA and CDR2 is SQIVND (reference sequence). CDR3 length: 16 residues. CDR3 loop: CASSIVAALAKNIQYF. CDR3 nucleotides: TGTGCCAGTAGTATAGTAGCGGCCCTAGCCAAAAACATTCAGTACTTC.

The chain has TRBV6-5 and TRBJ2-7, with D perhaps matching TRBD2 (5 bases). CDR3 length: 12 residues. V lost 6 bases and J 4 bases, leaving 10 bases between the germline ends. From germline, CDR1 is MNHEY and CDR2 SVGAGI. CDR3 loop: CASRDFGYEQYF. In DNA, the CDR3 is TGTGCCAGCAGGGACTTCGGATACGAGCAGTACTTC.

V gene TRBV19 combines with J gene TRBJ2-5, with D hard to call. The CDR3 has 14 residues. CDR1 LNHDA and CDR2 SQIVND come from the germline V gene (reference sequence). V dropped 3 bases and J dropped 5 bases, with 13 bases sitting between them. DNA for the CDR3: TGTGCCAGTAGTATCTTACCAGGTGCGGAGACCCAGTACTTC. This sequence encodes CASSILPGAETQYF.

This clone was counted between two and nine times. The chain combines TRBV27 with TRBJ2-2, with D perhaps given as TRBD1 or TRBD2 (5 bases each). V shed 3 bases and J shed 7 bases, with 9 bases lying between them. This CDR3 has 13 amino acids. Germline V gives CDR1 MNHEY, CDR2 SMNVEV (reference sequence). The CDR3 region has the DNA TGTGCCAGCAGTTTCGAGGGGTACGGGGAGCTGTTTTTT. This codes for CASSFEGYGELFF.

The rearrangement links TRBV14 to TRBJ2-1; 7 positions match TRBD1. The CDR3 is made up of 16 amino acids. CDR1 is SGHDN and CDR2 is FVKESK in the germline V gene. The junction had 6 bases not matched to a gene; V was cut back by 1 base and J by 3 bases. CDR3 DNA sequence: TGTGCCAGCAGCCAAGGCGACAGGGCTATCTACAATGAGCAGTTCTTC. It encodes CASSQGDRAIYNEQFF.

The chain employs TRBV14 and TRBJ2-1; D is perhaps TRBD2 (5 bases). Germline values: CDR1 SGHDN, CDR2 FVKESK. The ends were cut back, 6 bases at V and 7 bases at J, with 13 bases in the middle. The CDR3 has 13 amino acids. As DNA, the CDR3 is TGTGCCAGCAGGCGGATCGGGGTAAATGAGCAGTTCTTC. Its translation is CASRRIGVNEQFF.

The V call is TRBV12-5, the J call TRBJ1-1; 8 nucleotides match TRBD1. The junction had 1 base not matched to a gene; V was cut back by 7 bases and J by 3 bases. The CDR3 is 12 residues long. Germline V gene lookup returns CDR1 LGHNT and CDR2 FRNRAP. DNA for the CDR3: TGTGCTAGTGCAGGGGGCTACACTGAAGCTTTCTTT. The encoded protein is CASAGGYTEAFF.

The chain carries TRBV9 and TRBJ1-3; D is unresolved. Germline CDR1 SGDLS, CDR2 YYNGEE. This CDR3 comprises 14 residues. Between the trimmed V and J ends, which lost 4 bases and 1 base, there was a span of 9 bases. Here the CDR3 reads CASSTPASGNTIYF. The CDR3 DNA reads TGTGCCAGCAGCACCCCTGCGTCTGGAAACACCATATATTTT.

The gene calls are TRBV11-2 and TRBJ1-6, with D tentatively TRBD1 (5 bases). The V end lost 5 bases, the J end lost 7 bases, and 18 bases lay between the germline ends. CDR1 is SGHAT, CDR2 FQNNGV, per germline. CDR3 length: 16 amino acids. In nucleotides, the CDR3 is TGTGCCAGCAGCCTCTGGAGGGGAAGAGGGAATTCACCCCTCCACTTT. Translated: CASSLWRGRGNSPLHF. The full variable domain, rest sourced from reference TRBV11-2 and TRBJ1-6, is EAGVAQSPRYKIIEKRQSVAFWCNPISGHATLYWYQQILGQGPKLLIQFQNNGVVDDSQLPKDRFSAERLKGVDSTLKIQPAKLEDSAVYLCASSLWRGRGNSPLHFGNGTRLTVT.

The chain's CDR3 is CASTKRGPGHNEQFF. The CDR3 DNA sequence: TGTGCCAGCACCAAACGGGGGCCTGGGCACAATGAGCAGTTCTTC. V is TRBV25-1 and J is TRBJ2-1, with D perhaps assigned TRBD1 or TRBD2 (6 bases each). CDR1 is MGHDK and CDR2 is SYGVNS in the germline V gene. V was cut by 7 bases and J by 5 bases, with 18 bases left in between. The CDR3 covers 15 residues.

This clone has a count of ten or more. The chain links TRBV30 to TRBJ1-1; no firm D call. The CDR3 length is 13 residues. Germline assignment: CDR1 GTSNPN and CDR2 SVGIG (reference sequence). V lost 2 bases, J lost 1 base, and 8 bases lay in between. The CDR3 DNA reads as TGTGCCTGGAGTCATCTCGAGAACACTGAAGCTTTCTTT. This codes for CAWSHLENTEAFF.

This clone is a singleton in its sample. This sequence joins TRBV5-8 and TRBJ2-7; D is perhaps TRBD1 or TRBD2 (5 bases each). Germline CDR1 reads SGHTS; CDR2 reads YDEGEE. Trimming took 4 bases from V and 3 from J, leaving 20 bases between them. This CDR3 is built from 16 residues. CDR3 amino acids: CASSPEPGRILYEQYF. The CDR3, as DNA: TGTGCCAGCAGCCCCGAACCGGGACGGATACTCTACGAGCAGTACTTC.